This TCR beta chain stems from a study of blood T cell repertoires in COVID-19. Overall study context: Samples representing acute and convalescent COVID-19 were sourced from the United States, Italy and Spain. Sources were T cells, B-cell-depleted T cells, or PBMCs; the material itself was cDNA or gDNA.

Methods used by the authors: Quantification of nucleated cells was approximated via reference gene primer amplification. Produced via immunoSEQ multiplex PCR; TCRdb's table is partial and in-frame only. Clonal size and the V and J genes are those of that table, whereas D and trimming came from the DNA. The top ten hold more than 7.5% of the sample, which has roughly 49,000 clones, 85% to 95% seen once. This clone appeared once. Trimming removed 2 bases from V and 9 bases from J, with 8 bases in between. The CDR3 is made up of 12 amino acids. CDR1 and CDR2 (germline): SGHTA, FQGTGA. Sequenced sample: peripheral blood. This receptor was obtained from an elderly woman with acute or convalescent COVID-19. This chain links TRBV7-3 with TRBJ1-5, with D unclear. DNA for the CDR3: TGTGCCAGCAGCTTAGTGGGAGGGCCCCAGCATTTT. Residues: CASSLVGGPQHF.